The sequence of this T cell receptor (beta chain) was determined in a study of T cells in Graves' hyperthyroidism and ophthalmopathy. General study results and limits: Blood also showed most of the thyroid clonotypes that were expanded above 0.001.

RNA transcripts served as the template for amplifying TCR beta CDR3 regions. First-round RT-PCR targeting the TCR CDR3 was performed with the HTBI primer set. From the multiplex PCR reads, TCRdb called clonotypes with MiXCR, one entry per CDR3 protein. This table holds hundreds of thousands of distinct CDR3 sequences, roughly 15% found once. This clonotype was seen many times. Its antigen remains unknown. The CDR3 length is 16 residues. Germline lookup yields CDR1 SNHLY and CDR2 FYNNEI. J gave up 3 bases and V 7 bases, and 14 bases lay outside the gene matches. This TCR came from a woman between 18 and 30 years old with Graves' hyperthyroidism. The V call is TRBV2, the J call TRBJ2-7; TRBD2 matches at 8 bases. Sequenced sample: blood. The CDR3 loop reads CASIFLSPGGFYEQYF. The CDR3 region has the DNA TGTGCCAGCATCTTCCTCTCCCCGGGAGGGTTCTACGAGCAGTACTTC.